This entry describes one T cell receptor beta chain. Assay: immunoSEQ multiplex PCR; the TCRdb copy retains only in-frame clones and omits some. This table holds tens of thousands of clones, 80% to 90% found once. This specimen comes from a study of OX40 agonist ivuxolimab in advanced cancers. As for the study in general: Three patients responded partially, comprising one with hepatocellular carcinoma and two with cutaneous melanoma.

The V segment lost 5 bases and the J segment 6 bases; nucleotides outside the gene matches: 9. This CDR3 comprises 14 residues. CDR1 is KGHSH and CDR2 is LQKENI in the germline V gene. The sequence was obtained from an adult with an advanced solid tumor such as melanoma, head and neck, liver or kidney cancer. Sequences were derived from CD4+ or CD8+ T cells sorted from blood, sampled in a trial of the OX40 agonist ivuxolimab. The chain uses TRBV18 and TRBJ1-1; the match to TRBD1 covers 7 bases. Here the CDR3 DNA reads TGTGCCAGCTCAAAGACAGGGTATCTGGCTGAAGCTTTCTTT. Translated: CASSKTGYLAEAFF.